Listed here are 32 T cell receptor beta chains from one sample, sequenced in a study of cytomegalovirus exposure and HLA in healthy donors. PCR primers comprised 60 Vbeta and 13 Jbeta primers. Using immunoSEQ multiplex PCR, the repertoire was profiled, and TCRdb retains in-frame clones only, with some absent. The profile shows approximately 97,000 clones, more than 70% of them singletons. Sequencing was done on a sample of PBMCs. The receptors come from a male donor in good health and CMV-seropositive.

The chain combines TRBV5-4 with TRBJ2-7; 12 bases line up with TRBD2. CDR1 and CDR2 (germline): SGHNT, YYREEE (reference sequence). V was clipped by 4 bases and J by 3 bases; unmatched bases: 5. The CDR3 length is 15 residues. Written as DNA, the CDR3 is TGTGCCAGCAGCCGCGGGACTAGCGGGCTCTACGAGCAGTACTTC. Translating gives CASSRGTSGLYEQYF.

The rearrangement joins TRBV6-1 to TRBJ2-3, with 14 nucleotides matching TRBD2. Germline V gene sequence: CDR1 MNHNS, CDR2 SASEGT. The CDR3 has 15 residues. V lost 7 bases to trimming and J lost 4 bases; unmatched junction nucleotides: 4. The CDR3 DNA reads as TGTGCCAGCATGGGACTAGCGGGAGCCCCAGATACGCAGTATTTT. It specifies CASMGLAGAPDTQYF.

The chain joins TRBV28 to TRBJ2-2, with D maybe TRBD1 (7 bases). Germline values: CDR1 MDHEN, CDR2 SYDVKM. This CDR3 has 14 amino acids. Trimming left V 4 bases short and J 7 bases short, with 13 bases between. DNA for the CDR3: TGTGCCAGCAGTTCAGGGGGGCACCACGGGGAGCTGTTTTTT. Its translation is CASSSGGHHGELFF.

The chain joins TRBV4-1 to TRBJ2-7; D might be TRBD2 (6 bases). Per the germline V gene, CDR1 is MGHRA and CDR2 is YSYEKL. V was pared by 0 bases and J by 4 bases, with 13 bases between. This CDR3 contains 15 residues. The DNA of the CDR3 is TGCGCCAGCAGCCAAGAATCAATGGGGGGTTACGAGCAGTACTTC. Encoded protein: CASSQESMGGYEQYF.

The chain recombines TRBV6-5 with TRBJ1-2; D is ambiguous. V was trimmed by 6 bases and J by 4 bases, leaving 12 bases between them. There are 13 residues in the CDR3. CDR1 and CDR2 from the germline V gene are MNHEY and SVGAGI. CDR3 loop: CASSDGGSYGYTF. In DNA, the CDR3 is TGTGCCAGCAGCGACGGCGGAAGCTATGGCTACACCTTC.

Worth noting for this clone: At one boundary the junction diverges from the germline segment, which might be a read error. The chain links TRBV28 to TRBJ1-1; weak D call: TRBD1 (6 bases). CDR3 length equals 14 residues. CDR1 is MDHEN and CDR2 is SYDVKM in the germline V gene. The CDR3 reads CASNLRRQVSEAFF. The CDR3 DNA is TGTGCCAGCAATTTACGTCGACAGGTGTCTGAAGCTTTCTTT.

The gene calls are TRBV7-9 and TRBJ2-1, with D perhaps TRBD2 (5 bases). The germline V gene encodes CDR1 SEHNR and CDR2 FQNEAQ (reference sequence). The CDR3 contains 12 residues. The V and J ends lost 5 bases and 8 bases respectively, with 10 bases between them. The CDR3 sequence is CASSLTKDEQFF. CDR3 bases: TGTGCCAGCAGCCTGACTAAGGATGAGCAGTTCTTC.

In this sample, this clone turned up once. The CDR3 protein is CASSWQDRGADTQYF. The CDR3 nucleotides are TGCGCCAGCAGCTGGCAGGACAGGGGAGCAGATACGCAGTATTTT. The chain has TRBV5-1 and TRBJ2-3; the match to TRBD1 covers 9 bases. Germline loops: CDR1 SGHRS, CDR2 YFSETQ. With V trimmed by 3 bases and J by 4 bases, 6 bases remained unmatched. The CDR3 spans 15 residues.

CDR3 protein: CASKQPGQGCLGKLFF. CDR3 coding DNA: TGCGCCAGCAAGCAGCCGGGACAGGGATGTTTAGGAAAACTGTTTTTT. The chain recombines TRBV23-1 with TRBJ1-4, with TRBD1 identical over 9 bases. TRBV23-1 is flagged as an ORF with uncertain function. This CDR3 region has 16 residues. V was clipped by 7 bases and J by 10 bases; unmatched bases: 16.

This chain uses TRBV5-8 with TRBJ2-7; 7 bases are shared with TRBD2. Germline lookup yields CDR1 SGHTS and CDR2 YDEGEE. The V gene end was trimmed by 2 bases and the J gene end by 7 bases; junction bases not matched to a gene: 12. This CDR3 contains 15 residues. This CDR3 reads CASSFPAGAKREQYF. The CDR3 DNA reads TGTGCCAGCAGCTTCCCCGCGGGAGCAAAGCGGGAGCAGTACTTC.

The CDR3: CASSDGQFNSPLHF. The CDR3, as DNA: TGCGCCAGCAGCGACGGACAATTTAATTCACCCCTCCACTTT. J is TRBJ1-6 and V is TRBV5-1, with a tentative D call TRBD1 (5 bases). The V end lost 4 bases, the J end lost 6 bases, and 11 bases lay between the germline ends. Looked up from germline, CDR1 is SGHRS and CDR2 is YFSETQ. The CDR3 is made up of 14 amino acids.

This chain joins TRBV9 and TRBJ2-7; tentative D call: TRBD1 (5 bases). In germline, CDR1 is SGDLS, CDR2 YYNGEE. Trimming removed 0 bases at V and 4 bases at J, with 14 bases between. The CDR3 covers 15 residues. Here the CDR3 reads CASSVGPQGGYEQYF. The CDR3 coding sequence is TGTGCCAGCAGCGTAGGGCCCCAGGGTGGTTACGAGCAGTACTTC.

The chain joins TRBV11-2 to TRBJ2-3; 12 nucleotides agree with TRBD2. The CDR3 covers 18 residues. Germline CDR1 SGHAT, CDR2 FQNNGV. V gave up 6 bases and J gave up 5 bases; unmatched junction bases: 15. This CDR3 is CASRGTGTSGLSGDTQYF. Here the CDR3 DNA reads TGTGCCAGCAGGGGGACCGGGACTAGCGGGTTGTCGGGAGATACGCAGTATTTT.

This sequence joins TRBV5-1 and TRBJ1-3; TRBD1 agrees at 7 bases. J was trimmed by 2 bases and V by 1 base; bases with no gene match: 6. This CDR3 is built from 16 residues. Per the germline V gene, CDR1 is SGHRS and CDR2 is YFSETQ. The CDR3 DNA is TGCGCCAGCAGCTTGCAGGGTAGGGGGCCTGGAAACACCATATATTTT. This encodes CASSLQGRGPGNTIYF.

Written as DNA, the CDR3 is TGCGCCAGCAGTCAATCGGCTCGATATCCCAAAAACATTCAGTACTTC. Residues: CASSQSARYPKNIQYF. The genes are TRBV23-1 and TRBJ2-4; no firm D call. TRBV23-1 is flagged as an ORF with uncertain function. The CDR3 covers 16 residues. V was cut by 0 bases and J by 2 bases, with 11 bases left in between.

The chain couples TRBV10-3 to TRBJ1-2; tentative D call: TRBD1 (5 bases). Between the trimmed V and J ends, which lost 5 bases and 8 bases, there was a span of 15 bases. From germline, CDR1 is ENHRY and CDR2 SYGVKD. The CDR3 runs to 13 residues. CDR3 amino acids: CAISLGQAGGYTF. The CDR3 region has the DNA TGTGCCATCAGTCTGGGGCAGGCGGGGGGCTACACCTTC.

V is TRBV7-2 and J is TRBJ2-2, with TRBD2 identical over 8 bases. Germline trimming cut 5 bases from V and 6 bases from J; bases unmatched to any gene: 11. This CDR3 has 16 amino acids. From germline, CDR1 is SGHTA and CDR2 FQGNSA. CDR3 sequence (DNA): TGTGCCAGCAGCCAAGGACTAGCTAACGGGGCCGGGGAGCTGTTTTTT. Its protein is CASSQGLANGAGELFF.

This chain joins TRBV19 and TRBJ2-5, with D perhaps matching TRBD2 (5 bases). Trimming left V 4 bases short and J 2 bases short, with 14 bases between. CDR3 size: 15 residues. Germline CDR1 and CDR2: LNHDA and SQIVND (reference sequence). The CDR3 is CASSRVLAPQETQYF. The CDR3 coding sequence is TGTGCCAGTAGTAGGGTCCTAGCACCTCAAGAGACCCAGTACTTC. Full variable domain (rest looked up from reference TRBV19 and TRBJ2-5): DGGITQSPKYLFRKEGQNVTLSCEQNLNHDAMYWYRQDPGQGLRLIYYSQIVNDFQKGDIAEGYSVSREKKESFPLTVTSAQKNPTAFYLCASSRVLAPQETQYFGPGTRLLVL.

With respect to this clone: Germline is not matched at one junction end, which may reflect a read error. The chain couples TRBV25-1 to TRBJ2-2, with 10 nucleotides matching TRBD2. CDR1 and CDR2 from the germline V gene are MGHDK and SYGVNS. The CDR3 is 16 residues long. CDR3 sequence reads: CASSAVTSGNTGELLF. The CDR3 nucleotides are TGTGCCAGCAGTGCCGTAACTAGCGGGAACACCGGGGAGCTGCTTTTT.

The V call is TRBV29-1, the J call TRBJ2-5, with 10 bases aligning to TRBD1. The germline CDR1 and CDR2 sequences are SQVTM and ANQGSEA. This CDR3 spans 14 amino acids. V shed 2 bases, J shed 5 bases, and the junction held 5 bases outside the gene matches. The CDR3: CSVEWTGGQETQYF. In DNA, the CDR3 is TGCAGCGTTGAATGGACAGGGGGACAGGAGACCCAGTACTTC.

The table lists this clone with a few counts. This chain uses TRBV2 with TRBJ1-2, with 7 bases aligning to TRBD1. V gave up 0 bases and J gave up 8 bases; unmatched junction bases: 12. The CDR3 covers 16 residues. Germline CDR1 is SNHLY and CDR2 is FYNNEI. The CDR3 loop reads CASSEARGTVFGGYTF. The CDR3 nucleotides are TGTGCCAGCAGTGAAGCGAGAGGGACAGTCTTCGGCGGCTACACCTTC. Full variable domain (outside the CDR3, taken from reference TRBV2 and TRBJ1-2): EPEVTQTPSHQVTQMGQEVILRCVPISNHLYFYWYRQILGQKVEFLVSFYNNEISEKSEIFDDQFSVERPDGSNFTLKIRSTKLEDSAMYFCASSEARGTVFGGYTFGSGTRLTVV.

This clone has a handful of counts. The J gene is TRBJ2-7, the V gene TRBV28; 9 nucleotides match TRBD2. V trimming: 5 bases; J trimming: 5 bases; junction bases outside the gene matches: 13. This CDR3 is 16 amino acids long. Germline V gives CDR1 MDHEN, CDR2 SYDVKM. This chain's CDR3 is CASSGRLAGGYDEQYF. In nucleotides, the CDR3 is TGTGCCAGCAGTGGTCGCCTCGCGGGAGGGTACGACGAGCAGTACTTC.

The V gene is TRBV19, the J gene TRBJ2-4; D is uncertain. The CDR3 has 12 amino acids. The V and J ends lost 4 bases and 8 bases respectively, with 9 bases between them. Per the germline V gene, CDR1 is LNHDA and CDR2 is SQIVND (reference sequence). CDR3 amino acids: CASSTRGDIQYF. The CDR3 DNA is TGTGCCAGTAGTACACGAGGAGACATTCAGTACTTC. The entire variable domain, with the rest obtained from reference TRBV19 and TRBJ2-4, is as follows: DGGITQSPKYLFRKEGQNVTLSCEQNLNHDAMYWYRQDPGQGLRLIYYSQIVNDFQKGDIAEGYSVSREKKESFPLTVTSAQKNPTAFYLCASSTRGDIQYFGAGTRLSVL.

This sequence joins TRBV7-9 and TRBJ1-2; 7 bases line up with TRBD1. Germline CDR1 is SEHNR and CDR2 is FQNEAQ (reference sequence). This CDR3 is 15 amino acids long. The J segment lost 8 bases and the V segment lost 2 bases, leaving 11 bases of the junction unmatched. The CDR3 region has the DNA TGTGCCAGCAGCTTATCGGAGGGGGCGATTGACGGCTACACCTTC. Protein: CASSLSEGAIDGYTF.

In this sample, this clone turned up a few times. The chain couples TRBV7-8 to TRBJ1-4; D remains ambiguous. Trimming removed 5 bases from V and 7 bases from J, with 11 bases in between. The CDR3 length is 13 residues. Per the germline V gene, CDR1 is SGHVS and CDR2 is FQNEAQ. CDR3 region: CASSPRLREKLFF. Written as DNA, the CDR3 is TGTGCCAGCAGCCCTCGACTTCGTGAAAAACTGTTTTTT.

This rearrangement joins TRBV7-2 to TRBJ2-1; 10 nucleotides line up with TRBD1. V trimming: 1 base; J trimming: 12 bases; junction bases outside the gene matches: 3. Germline V gives CDR1 SGHTA, CDR2 FQGNSA. The CDR3 spans 13 residues. The CDR3 bases are TGTGCCAGCAGCTTAGTCCGGGACAGGGGGCAGTTCTTC. It specifies CASSLVRDRGQFF. The entire variable domain, with the rest obtained from reference TRBV7-2 and TRBJ2-1, is as follows: GAGVSQSPSNKVTEKGKDVELRCDPISGHTALYWYRQSLGQGLEFLIYFQGNSAPDKSGLPSDRFSAERTGGSVSTLTIQRTQQEDSAVYLCASSLVRDRGQFFGPGTRLTVL.

The rearrangement joins TRBV7-9 to TRBJ2-3, with 7 bases lining up with TRBD2. The CDR3 contains 15 residues. Trimming removed 5 bases from V and 0 bases from J; junction bases left unmatched: 5. Germline loops: CDR1 SEHNR, CDR2 FQNEAQ (reference sequence). CDR3 region: CASSAWRESTDTQYF. The CDR3, as DNA: TGTGCCAGCAGCGCCTGGCGGGAGAGCACAGATACGCAGTATTTT. Based on the CDR3 plus reference TRBV7-9 and TRBJ2-3, the full variable domain is DTGVSQNPRHKITKRGQNVTFRCDPISEHNRLYWYRQTLGQGPEFLTYFQNEAQLEKSRLLSDRFSAERPKGSFSTLEIQRTEQGDSAMYLCASSAWRESTDTQYFGPGTRLTVL.

This clone was observed a few times. The chain employs TRBV18 and TRBJ2-7; 9 positions agree with TRBD1. The CDR3 length is 17 residues. Germline loops: CDR1 KGHSH, CDR2 LQKENI. Trimming took 4 bases from V and 0 from J; bases not matched to a gene: 10. The CDR3 sequence: CASSLLTGTGNSYEQYF. CDR3 nucleotide sequence: TGTGCCAGCTCACTGTTGACCGGGACAGGGAACTCCTACGAGCAGTACTTC.

V gene TRBV28 combines with J gene TRBJ2-7; D is perhaps TRBD2 (6 bases). Per germline, CDR1 MDHEN and CDR2 SYDVKM. V shed 1 base and J shed 7 bases, with 11 bases lying between them. There are 13 residues in the CDR3. CDR3 in DNA: TGTGCCAGCAGTTTATTGTACCGGGGGGAGCAGTACTTC. It specifies CASSLLYRGEQYF.

CDR3 in amino acids: CASSVSRAGVTGELFF. In DNA, the CDR3 is TGTGCCAGCAGTGTTTCAAGAGCGGGAGTCACCGGGGAGCTGTTTTTT. V and J are TRBV6-1 and TRBJ2-2; 8 nucleotides align to TRBD2. V lost 4 bases and J lost 4; bases outside the gene matches: 8. Germline V gene lookup returns CDR1 MNHNS and CDR2 SASEGT. The CDR3 is 16 amino acids.

This clone was seen more than once but under ten times. The gene calls are TRBV21-1 and TRBJ1-1. TRBV21-1 is annotated as a pseudogene. The CDR3 has 14 amino acids. CDR3 protein: CASSKGPGNTEAFF. DNA of the CDR3: TGTGCCAGCAGCAAAGGGCCGGGGAACACTGAAGCTTTCTTT.

This CDR3 is CASSLTRSDEQFF. For the CDR3, the DNA is TGTGCCAGCAGCTTAACTAGATCCGATGAGCAGTTCTTC. The chain carries TRBV7-3 and TRBJ2-1; D is unresolved. The CDR3 totals 13 residues. Germline CDR1 SGHTA, CDR2 FQGTGA. With 0 bases removed from V and 8 bases from J, the gap between germline ends came to 8 bases.